The source of this T cell receptor (beta chain) is a study of blood T cell repertoires in COVID-19. Looking at the study overall: Whether acute or convalescent, the COVID-19 samples came from the United States, Italy and Spain. From T cells, B-cell-depleted T cells, or PBMCs came the material, which was cDNA or gDNA.

Produced via immunoSEQ multiplex PCR; TCRdb's table is partial and in-frame only. The sample consists of a few hundred thousand clones, more than 70% of them appearing once. CDR3 length: 14 amino acids. CDR1 and CDR2 from the germline V gene are ENHRY and SYGVKD. V was shortened by 2 bases and J by 8 bases, with 13 bases between the two germline ends. This sequence joins TRBV10-3 and TRBJ2-1; no clear D gene. The sequenced sample was peripheral blood. The receptor comes from a young woman with COVID-19, enrolled during active disease. DNA for the CDR3: TGTGCCATCAGTGAGCCGGAGCTGATGGATGAGCAGTTCTTC. Translation: CAISEPELMDEQFF.